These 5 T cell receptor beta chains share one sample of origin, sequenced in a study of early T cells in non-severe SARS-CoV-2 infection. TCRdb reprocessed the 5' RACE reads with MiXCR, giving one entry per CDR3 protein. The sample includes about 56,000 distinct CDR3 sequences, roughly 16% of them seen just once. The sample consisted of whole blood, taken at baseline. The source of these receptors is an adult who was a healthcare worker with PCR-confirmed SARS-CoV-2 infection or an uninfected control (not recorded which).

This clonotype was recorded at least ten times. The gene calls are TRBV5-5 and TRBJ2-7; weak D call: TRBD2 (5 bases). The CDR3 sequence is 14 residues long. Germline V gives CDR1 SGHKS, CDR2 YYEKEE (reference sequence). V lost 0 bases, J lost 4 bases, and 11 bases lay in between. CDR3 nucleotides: TGTGCCAGCAGCTTGGTGAGGGCCGCTTACGAGCAGTACTTC. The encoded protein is CASSLVRAAYEQYF.

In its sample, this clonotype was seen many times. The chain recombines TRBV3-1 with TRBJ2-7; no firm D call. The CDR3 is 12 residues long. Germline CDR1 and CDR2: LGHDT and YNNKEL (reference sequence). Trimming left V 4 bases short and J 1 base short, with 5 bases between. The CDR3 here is CASSPDSYEQYF. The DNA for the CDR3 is TGTGCCAGCAGCCCGGATTCCTACGAGCAGTACTTC.

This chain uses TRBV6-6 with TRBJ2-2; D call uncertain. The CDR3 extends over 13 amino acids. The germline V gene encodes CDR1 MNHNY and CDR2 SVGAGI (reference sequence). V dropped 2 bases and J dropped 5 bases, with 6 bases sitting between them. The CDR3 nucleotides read TGTGCCAGCAGTTACGGATTAACCGGGGAGCTGTTTTTT. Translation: CASSYGLTGELFF.

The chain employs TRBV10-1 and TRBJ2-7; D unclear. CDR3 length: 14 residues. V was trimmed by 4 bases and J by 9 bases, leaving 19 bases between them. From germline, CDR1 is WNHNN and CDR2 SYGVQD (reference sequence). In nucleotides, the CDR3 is TGCGCCAGCAGTGGGGCAGCTACCCCTCACGGGCAGTACTTC. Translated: CASSGAATPHGQYF.

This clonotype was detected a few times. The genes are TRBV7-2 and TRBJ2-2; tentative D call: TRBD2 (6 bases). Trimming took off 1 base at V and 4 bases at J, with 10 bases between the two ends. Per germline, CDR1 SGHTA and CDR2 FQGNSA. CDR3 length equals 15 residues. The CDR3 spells CASSLDERVTGELFF. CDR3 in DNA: TGTGCCAGCAGCTTAGATGAGCGGGTCACCGGGGAGCTGTTTTTT. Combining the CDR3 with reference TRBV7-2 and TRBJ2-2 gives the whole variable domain GAGVSQSPSNKVTEKGKDVELRCDPISGHTALYWYRQSLGQGLEFLIYFQGNSAPDKSGLPSDRFSAERTGGSVSTLTIQRTQQEDSAVYLCASSLDERVTGELFFGEGSRLTVL.